The clone carrying this TCR beta chain was picked up a small number of times. Its antigen is not known. Preparation of the TCRbeta library was carried out with unique molecular identifiers. One entry per CDR3 protein results from TCRdb running MiXCR on the PCR reads. The profile covers 130,000 to 150,000 distinct CDR3 sequences, with 7.5% to 9% appearing a single time and around 18% taken by the ten largest. These data belong to a study of T-cell reconstitution after alpha-beta-depleted transplantation in children. General observations from the study: T cells produced anew were the main source of T-cell counts and diversity one year after transplant.

With 2 bases clipped from V and 7 bases from J, the junction kept 8 bases outside the gene matches. Germline V gives CDR1 ENHRY, CDR2 SYGVKD. The CDR3 length is 15 residues. The source material was PBMCs, mostly from graft donor cells, sampled 180 days after TCRalphabeta/CD19-depleted stem cell transplant. V is TRBV10-3 and J is TRBJ2-7; 10 bases align to TRBD1. The receptor was isolated from a female patient between 2 and 15 years old who had a stem cell transplant for congenital amegakaryocytic thrombocytopenia, so the T cells may come from the graft donor. The CDR3 coding sequence is TGTGCCATCAGTGAGATCGACAGGGGGCCAGATGAGCAGTACTTC. Protein product: CAISEIDRGPDEQYF.